This T cell receptor (beta chain) comes out of a study of cytomegalovirus exposure and HLA in healthy donors. At the level of the study: Unique TCRs numbering roughly 80 million, obtained from HLA-typed donors, made up an early data release. Study observations and caveats: An analysis was carried out at a later point. It showed that HLA-associated TCR beta chains were more clonally expanded than equally common non-associated chains. According to a later analysis, donors in an Asian-associated ancestry cluster reportedly had fewer N-insertions than the 666-donor mean.

With 60 Vbeta and 13 Jbeta primers, the PCR was carried out. Only in-frame clones appear in the TCRdb table, and some are missing; sequencing was by immunoSEQ multiplex PCR. The table lists 60,000 to 75,000 clones, about two thirds of them singletons. The CDR3 contains 14 residues. The germline gives CDR1 SGHNT, CDR2 YYREEE (reference sequence). Donors showed nominal health when sampled, although they likely had unrecorded immune exposures. Comment on this clone: What it binds is unknown. The junction does not match germline at one end; this may be a read error.

The chain employs TRBV5-4 and TRBJ2-5; perhaps TRBD1 as D (6 bases). This TCR came from a woman aged 35 to 49 in good health and CMV-seropositive. Source material: PBMCs. This chain's CDR3 is CASSPRSGQGTQYF. The CDR3 DNA reads as TGTGCCAGCAGCCCTCGCTCGGGACAAGGGACCCAGTACTTC.